The 4 T cell receptor beta chains in this list originate from one sample, sequenced in a study of T cell changes during pregnancy in multiple sclerosis. Here immunoSEQ multiplex PCR was the method, and the copy in TCRdb shows in-frame clones only, minus some. Here the sample spans about 70,000 clones, more than 85% being singletons. The sequenced sample was peripheral blood, obtained in the first trimester of pregnancy. Every receptor here comes from a female donor with multiple sclerosis, enrolled in a pregnancy study.

V and J are TRBV4-1 and TRBJ2-1; D is possibly TRBD2 (6 bases). V lost 1 base and J 0 bases, leaving 13 bases between the germline ends. The CDR3 runs 17 residues. Germline-derived CDR1 and CDR2 are MGHRA and YSYEKL. The CDR3 coding sequence is TGCGCCAGCAGCCAAGTATTACCGGGGGTCTCCTACAATGAGCAGTTCTTC. The encoded protein is CASSQVLPGVSYNEQFF.

The CDR3 loop reads CASSYSIRGSGYTF. In DNA, the CDR3 is TGTGCCAGCAGTTACTCGATTCGGGGTTCTGGCTACACCTTC. The V gene is TRBV6-5, the J gene TRBJ1-2; D gene unclear. Germline V lookup: CDR1 MNHEY, CDR2 SVGAGI. The CDR3 is made up of 14 amino acids. The V gene lost 0 bases and the J gene lost 7 bases, with 12 bases spanning the gap.

The chain links TRBV19 to TRBJ1-2; D perhaps matches TRBD1 (5 bases). The germline CDR1 and CDR2 sequences are LNHDA and SQIVND (reference sequence). Trimming left V 1 base short and J 7 bases short, with 16 bases between. This CDR3 comprises 15 residues. In nucleotides, the CDR3 is TGTGCCAGTAGTATAGGGGGGGACTCCCGCTCTGGCTACACCTTC. Its protein product is CASSIGGDSRSGYTF.

J is TRBJ1-3 and V is TRBV5-1; D might be TRBD1 (5 bases). From germline, CDR1 is SGHRS and CDR2 YFSETQ. V was pared by 8 bases and J by 0 bases, with 15 bases between. The CDR3 covers 15 residues. CDR3 nucleotide sequence: TGCGCCAGTTCGACGGGGGACCACTCTGGAAACACCATATATTTT. Protein product: CASSTGDHSGNTIYF.